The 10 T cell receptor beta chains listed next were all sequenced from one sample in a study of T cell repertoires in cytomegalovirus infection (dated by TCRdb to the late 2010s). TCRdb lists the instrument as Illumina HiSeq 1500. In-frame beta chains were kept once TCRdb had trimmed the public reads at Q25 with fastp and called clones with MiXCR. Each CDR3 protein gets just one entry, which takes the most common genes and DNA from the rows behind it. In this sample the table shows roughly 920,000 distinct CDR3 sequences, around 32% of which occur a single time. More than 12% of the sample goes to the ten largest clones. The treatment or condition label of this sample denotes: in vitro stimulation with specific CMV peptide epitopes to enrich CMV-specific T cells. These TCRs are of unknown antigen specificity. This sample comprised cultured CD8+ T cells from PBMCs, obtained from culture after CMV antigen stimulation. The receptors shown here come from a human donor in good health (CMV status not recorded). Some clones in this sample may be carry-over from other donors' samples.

CDR3 sequence: CASRDGQGRIISSYEQYF. CDR3 sequence (DNA): TGTGCCAGCAGGGACGGACAGGGGAGGATAATTAGCTCCTACGAGCAGTACTTC. V and J are TRBV6-5 and TRBJ2-7; 9 nucleotides align to TRBD1. CDR3 length: 18 amino acids. Germline assignment: CDR1 MNHEY and CDR2 SVGAGI. V shed 6 bases, J shed 0 bases, and the junction held 15 bases outside the gene matches.

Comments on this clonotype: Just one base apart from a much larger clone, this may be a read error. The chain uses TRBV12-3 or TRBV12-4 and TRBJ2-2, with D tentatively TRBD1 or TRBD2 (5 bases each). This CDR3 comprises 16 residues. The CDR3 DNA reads TGTGCCAGCAGTAAGACGTACAGGATAAACACCGGGAAGCTGTTTTTT. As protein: CASSKTYRINTGKLFF.

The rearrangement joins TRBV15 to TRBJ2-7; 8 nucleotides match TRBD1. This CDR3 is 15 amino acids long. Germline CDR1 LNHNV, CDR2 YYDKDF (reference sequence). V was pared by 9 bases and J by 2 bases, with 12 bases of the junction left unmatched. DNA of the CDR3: TGTGCCACAGCAGAGGACAGGGACGTAACCTACGAGCAGTACTTC. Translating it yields CATAEDRDVTYEQYF.

The CDR3: CASTYVVLPLAGGPNTGELFF. As DNA, the CDR3 is TGCGCCAGCACCTATGTAGTTCTCCCACTAGCGGGGGGGCCGAACACCGGGGAGCTGTTTTTT. The chain couples TRBV5-1 to TRBJ2-2; 13 positions agree with TRBD2. Trimming took 6 bases from V and 0 from J; bases not matched to a gene: 17. CDR1 SGHRS and CDR2 YFSETQ come from the germline V gene. The CDR3 sequence is 21 residues long. Supplemented by reference TRBV5-1 and TRBJ2-2, the full variable domain reads KAGVTQTPRYLIKTRGQQVTLSCSPISGHRSVSWYQQTPGQGLQFLFEYFSETQRNKGNFPGRFSGRQFSNSRSEMNVSTLELGDSALYLCASTYVVLPLAGGPNTGELFFGEGSRLTVL.

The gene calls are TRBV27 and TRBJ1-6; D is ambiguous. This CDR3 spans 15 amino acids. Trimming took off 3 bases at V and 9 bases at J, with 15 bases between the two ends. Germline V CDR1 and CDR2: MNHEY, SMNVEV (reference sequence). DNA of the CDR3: TGTGCCAGCAGTTTTACGGAATCGCAGAGTTCACCCCTCCACTTT. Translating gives CASSFTESQSSPLHF.

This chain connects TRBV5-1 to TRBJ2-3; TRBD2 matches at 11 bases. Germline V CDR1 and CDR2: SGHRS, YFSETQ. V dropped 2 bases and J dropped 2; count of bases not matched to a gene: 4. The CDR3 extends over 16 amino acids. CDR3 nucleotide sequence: TGCGCCAGCAGCTTTTGGACTAGCGGGCCCACAGATACGCAGTATTTT. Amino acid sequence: CASSFWTSGPTDTQYF. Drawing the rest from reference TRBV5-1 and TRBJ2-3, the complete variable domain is KAGVTQTPRYLIKTRGQQVTLSCSPISGHRSVSWYQQTPGQGLQFLFEYFSETQRNKGNFPGRFSGRQFSNSRSEMNVSTLELGDSALYLCASSFWTSGPTDTQYFGPGTRLTVL.

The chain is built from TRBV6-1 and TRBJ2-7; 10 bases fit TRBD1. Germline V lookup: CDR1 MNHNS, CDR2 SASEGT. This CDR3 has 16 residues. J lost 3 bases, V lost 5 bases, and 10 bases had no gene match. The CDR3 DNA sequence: TGTGCCAGCAGTCCCAGGGGACAGGGGAAGTTCTACGAGCAGTACTTC. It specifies CASSPRGQGKFYEQYF.

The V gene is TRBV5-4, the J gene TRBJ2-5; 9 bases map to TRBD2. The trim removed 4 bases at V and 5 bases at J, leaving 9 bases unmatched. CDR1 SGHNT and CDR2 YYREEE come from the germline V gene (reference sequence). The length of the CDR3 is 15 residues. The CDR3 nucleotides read TGTGCCAGCAGCCTAGGGGTAGCGGGGGATGAGACCCAGTACTTC. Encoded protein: CASSLGVAGDETQYF. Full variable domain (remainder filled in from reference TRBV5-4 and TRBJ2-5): ETGVTQSPTHLIKTRGQQVTLRCSSQSGHNTVSWYQQALGQGPQFIFQYYREEENGRGNFPPRFSGLQFPNYSSELNVNALELDDSALYLCASSLGVAGDETQYFGPGTRLLVL.

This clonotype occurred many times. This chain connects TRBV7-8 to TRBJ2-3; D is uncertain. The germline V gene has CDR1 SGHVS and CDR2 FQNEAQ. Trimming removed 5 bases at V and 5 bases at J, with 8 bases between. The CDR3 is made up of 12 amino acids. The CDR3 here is CASSPTRDTQYF. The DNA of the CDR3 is TGTGCCAGCAGCCCAACCAGAGATACGCAGTATTTT.

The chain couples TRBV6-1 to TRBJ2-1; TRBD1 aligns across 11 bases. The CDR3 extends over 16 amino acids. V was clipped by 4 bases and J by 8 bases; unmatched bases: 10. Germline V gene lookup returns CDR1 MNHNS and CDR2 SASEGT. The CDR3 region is CASSGTGQGAHHEQFF. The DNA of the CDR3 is TGTGCCAGCAGTGGAACCGGACAGGGGGCGCACCATGAGCAGTTCTTC.